The following is a T cell receptor beta chain sequence with its context. This sample was taken from a study of blood T cell repertoires in COVID-19. Overall study: Material from acute and convalescent COVID-19 was sourced from the United States, Italy and Spain. PBMCs, B-cell-depleted T cells, or T cells were the source of the cDNA or gDNA that made up the material.

In the original workflow: Nucleated cell number was recorded as an estimate derived from reference gene primer amplification. Profiling relied on immunoSEQ multiplex PCR, and the TCRdb table lists in-frame clones only, not all of them. V and J calls and clone size are given by that table; D and trimming were obtained from the DNA. The sample contains roughly 670,000 clones, 90% of which appear only once. The CDR3 has 11 residues. V lost 7 bases to trimming and J lost 8 bases, with 11 bases between them. Per the germline V gene, CDR1 is LGHNT and CDR2 is FRNRAP. The sequence was obtained from a woman between 18 and 30 years old with acute or convalescent COVID-19. This chain joins TRBV12-5 and TRBJ1-1, with TRBD1 as a possible D gene (5 bases). The sample comprised peripheral blood. This CDR3 reads CASAKQEEAFF. Written as DNA, the CDR3 is TGTGCTAGTGCCAAACAGGAGGAAGCTTTCTTT.